The rows below give T cell receptor beta chains drawn from one sample of a study of T cells in Graves' hyperthyroidism and ophthalmopathy. TCRdb fed the multiplex PCR reads into MiXCR, producing one record per CDR3 protein. This table has some 400,000 distinct CDR3 sequences, about 18% appearing once. Sequenced sample: blood. The receptors stem from a woman between 18 and 30 years old with Graves' hyperthyroidism. The CDR3 runs from the conserved cysteine through the conserved F or W.

J: TRBJ2-5; V: TRBV15; CDR3: CATKDPNTSTQYF
J: TRBJ2-2; V: TRBV5-1; CDR3: CASSLAAGDTGELFF
J: TRBJ1-1; V: TRBV18; CDR3: CASFTGGGNTEAFF
J: TRBJ1-2; V: TRBV6-1; CDR3: CASHLSRGLYGYTF
J: TRBJ2-7; V: TRBV20-1; CDR3: CSVSPEQYF
J: TRBJ2-4; V: TRBV5-1; CDR3: CASSYAGGEAKNIQYF
J: TRBJ1-1; V: TRBV30; CDR3: CAWDRDMNTEAFF
J: TRBJ2-2; V: TRBV27; CDR3: CASSLQGATGELFF
J: TRBJ2-5; V: TRBV11-2; CDR3: CASSRGTSGGAETQYF
J: TRBJ1-1; V: TRBV5-1; CDR3: CASSLVLSGGGEAFF
J: TRBJ2-5; V: TRBV20-1; CDR3: CSARVGSLETQYF
J: TRBJ1-5; V: TRBV2; CDR3: CASSEGDSNQPQHF
J: TRBJ2-7; V: TRBV2; CDR3: CASSEWGGEQYF
J: TRBJ2-7; V: TRBV20-1; CDR3: CSANLLAGTASSYGQYF
J: TRBJ2-7; V: TRBV6-5; CDR3: CASRSAYRGKVNEQYF
J: TRBJ2-5; V: TRBV6-1; CDR3: CASSPHMGEETKYF